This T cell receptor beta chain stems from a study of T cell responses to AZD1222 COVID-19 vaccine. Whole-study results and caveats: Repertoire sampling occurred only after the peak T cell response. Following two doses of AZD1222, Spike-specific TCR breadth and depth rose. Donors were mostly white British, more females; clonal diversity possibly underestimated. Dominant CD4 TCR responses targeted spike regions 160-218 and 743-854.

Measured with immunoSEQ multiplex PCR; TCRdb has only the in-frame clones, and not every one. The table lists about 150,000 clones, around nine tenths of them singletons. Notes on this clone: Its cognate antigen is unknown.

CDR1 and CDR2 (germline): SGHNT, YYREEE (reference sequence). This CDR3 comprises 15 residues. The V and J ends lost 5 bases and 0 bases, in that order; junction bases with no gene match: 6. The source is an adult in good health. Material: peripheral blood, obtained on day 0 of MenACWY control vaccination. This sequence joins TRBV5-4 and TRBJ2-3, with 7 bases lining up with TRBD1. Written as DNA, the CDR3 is TGTGCCAGCAGTCGTCAGGGGGTGAGCACAGATACGCAGTATTTT. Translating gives CASSRQGVSTDTQYF.